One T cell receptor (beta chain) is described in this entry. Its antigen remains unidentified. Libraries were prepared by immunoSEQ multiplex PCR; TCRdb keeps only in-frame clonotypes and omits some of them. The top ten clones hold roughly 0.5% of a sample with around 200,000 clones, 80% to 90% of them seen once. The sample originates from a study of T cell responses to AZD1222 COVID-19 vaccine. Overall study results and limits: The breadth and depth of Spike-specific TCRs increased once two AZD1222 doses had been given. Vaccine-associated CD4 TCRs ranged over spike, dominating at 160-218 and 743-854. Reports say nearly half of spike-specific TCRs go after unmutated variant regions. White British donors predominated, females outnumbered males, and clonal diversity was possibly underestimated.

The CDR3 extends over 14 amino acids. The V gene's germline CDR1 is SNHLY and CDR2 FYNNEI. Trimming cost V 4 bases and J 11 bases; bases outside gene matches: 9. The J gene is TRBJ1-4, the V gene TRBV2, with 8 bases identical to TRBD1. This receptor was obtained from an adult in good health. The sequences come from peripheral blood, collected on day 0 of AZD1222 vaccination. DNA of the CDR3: TGTGCCAGCAGTGGGGGAGACAGGGGAGGGAAACTGTTTTTT. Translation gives CASSGGDRGGKLFF.